The 3 T cell receptor beta chains presented below share a single source sample, sequenced in a study of cytomegalovirus exposure and HLA in healthy donors. Libraries were prepared by immunoSEQ multiplex PCR; TCRdb keeps only in-frame clonotypes and omits some of them. The data contain about 150,000 clones, 70% to 90% of them singletons. The sample comprised PBMCs. The receptors derive from a human donor in good health.

This sequence joins TRBV9 and TRBJ2-4; TRBD2 agrees at 14 bases. In germline, CDR1 is SGDLS, CDR2 YYNGEE. Losses at the gene ends were 4 bases for V and 7 bases for J; bases not matched to a gene: 10. The CDR3 has 17 residues. Written as DNA, the CDR3 is TGTGCCAGCAGCTCTTCGGGGACTAGCGGGAGTGAGAACATTCAGTACTTC. The encoded protein is CASSSSGTSGSENIQYF.

This clone was counted once. The chain links TRBV9 to TRBJ2-3, with D possibly being TRBD2 (6 bases). Germline CDR1 is SGDLS and CDR2 is YYNGEE. Trimming took 2 bases from V and 2 from J, leaving 12 bases between them. The CDR3 sequence is 15 residues long. The CDR3 DNA reads as TGTGCCAGCAGCGTCCGGGACTCTTTCACAGATACGCAGTATTTT. This codes for CASSVRDSFTDTQYF.

The rearrangement uses TRBV9 and TRBJ2-2; the D gene is possibly TRBD1 (5 bases). The length of the CDR3 is 12 residues. V gave up 5 bases and J gave up 7 bases, with 9 bases separating them. Germline-derived CDR1 and CDR2 are SGDLS and YYNGEE. CDR3 nucleotides: TGTGCCAGCAGTCAGGGTGGCGGGGAGCTGTTTTTT. Translating gives CASSQGGGELFF.